This TCR beta chain was sequenced in a study of T-cell reconstitution after alpha-beta-depleted transplantation in children. For TCRbeta, the library was prepared with unique molecular identifiers. TCRdb recomputed calls from the PCR reads with MiXCR, one row per CDR3 protein. The sample lists hundreds of thousands of distinct CDR3 sequences; around 9.6% were seen once. V lost 2 bases and J 6 bases, leaving 13 bases between the germline ends. The CDR3 extends over 15 amino acids. Per the germline V gene, CDR1 is MNHEY and CDR2 is SVGAGI. This chain joins TRBV6-5 and TRBJ2-2; D is possibly TRBD1 (6 bases). The material sequenced was PBMCs from the stem cell graft donor, taken from the stem cell graft. This receptor was taken from a human donor who donated a stem cell graft to a child with SCID. CDR3 in amino acids: CASSYQTGFPGELFF. The CDR3 nucleotides are TGTGCCAGCAGTTACCAAACAGGGTTCCCCGGGGAGCTGTTTTTT.